Listed here are 18 T cell receptor beta chains from one sample, sequenced in a study of blood T cell repertoires in COVID-19. This table comes from immunoSEQ multiplex PCR, and its TCRdb copy is limited to in-frame clones, with some not included. The sample has 230,000 or so clones, 90% seen once. The sample comprised peripheral blood. The receptors originated from a woman aged 55-75 years with COVID-19, enrolled during active disease.

The chain couples TRBV5-1 to TRBJ2-3, with 7 nucleotides matching TRBD1. Germline CDR1 SGHRS, CDR2 YFSETQ. The CDR3 sequence is 15 residues long. The J segment lost 2 bases and the V segment lost 4 bases, leaving 7 bases of the junction unmatched. DNA for the CDR3: TGCGCCAGCAGCGGGTGGGACAGACCCACAGATACGCAGTATTTT. It is translated as CASSGWDRPTDTQYF.

The chain is built from TRBV18 and TRBJ2-3; perhaps TRBD2 as D (6 bases). Germline CDR1 and CDR2: KGHSH and LQKENI. The CDR3 length is 14 residues. V was shortened by 4 bases and J by 3 bases, with 11 bases between the two germline ends. The CDR3 region has the DNA TGTGCCAGCTCACGTCTACGGGGGACAGATACGCAGTATTTT. Amino acid sequence: CASSRLRGTDTQYF.

This chain links TRBV5-1 with TRBJ1-4, with no clear D. Germline values: CDR1 SGHRS, CDR2 YFSETQ. The V end was cut by 1 base, the J end by 4 bases, with 8 bases between. CDR3 length: 14 residues. As DNA, the CDR3 is TGCGCCAGCAGCTTGAATAGCGGTAATGAAAAACTGTTTTTT. Translated, it gives CASSLNSGNEKLFF.

In DNA form, the CDR3 reads TGTGCCAGTAGTTGGCCGAAACCAGGCGGGATCAGGGGGTTGTTGAACACTGAAGCTTTCTTT. Translating it yields CASSWPKPGGIRGLLNTEAFF. The rearrangement joins TRBV19 to TRBJ1-1, with 7 nucleotides matching TRBD1. The germline V gene has CDR1 LNHDA and CDR2 SQIVND (reference sequence). The CDR3 is made up of 21 amino acids. With 5 bases clipped from V and 0 bases from J, the junction kept 24 bases outside the gene matches.

J is TRBJ1-5 and V is TRBV5-1; no clear D. This CDR3 spans 14 amino acids. CDR1 and CDR2 (germline): SGHRS, YFSETQ. V was pared by 0 bases and J by 3 bases, with 7 bases between. The chain's CDR3 is CASSLDSSNQPQHF. The CDR3 nucleotides read TGCGCCAGCAGCTTGGACAGTTCCAATCAGCCCCAGCATTTT.

This chain connects TRBV5-1 to TRBJ2-1, with 11 positions matching TRBD1. J gave up 7 bases and V 7 bases, and 1 base lay outside the gene matches. CDR3 size: 12 residues. Germline lookup yields CDR1 SGHRS and CDR2 YFSETQ. The CDR3 loop reads CASRDRGNEQFF. CDR3 bases: TGCGCCAGCCGGGACAGGGGGAATGAGCAGTTCTTC. Together with reference TRBV5-1 and TRBJ2-1, the CDR3 gives the full variable domain: KAGVTQTPRYLIKTRGQQVTLSCSPISGHRSVSWYQQTPGQGLQFLFEYFSETQRNKGNFPGRFSGRQFSNSRSEMNVSTLELGDSALYLCASRDRGNEQFFGPGTRLTVL.

CDR3 sequence reads: CASSQGRYPATNEKLFF. The CDR3 region has the DNA TGTGCCAGCAGCCAAGGCAGGTATCCAGCAACTAATGAAAAACTGTTTTTT. The genes are TRBV3-1 (or the pseudogene TRBV3-2) and TRBJ1-4; D ambiguous. V was trimmed by 1 base and J by 0 bases, leaving 12 bases between them. CDR1 and CDR2 from the germline V gene are LGHDT and YNNKEL (reference sequence). The length of the CDR3 is 17 residues.

The chain uses TRBV7-9 and TRBJ1-1; TRBD1 agrees at 8 bases. CDR3 length: 18 residues. Germline CDR1 is SEHNR and CDR2 is FQNEAQ (reference sequence). With 0 bases clipped from V and 0 bases from J, the junction kept 9 bases outside the gene matches. For the CDR3, the DNA is TGTGCCAGCAGCTTAGCGTGGGTCCCGACAGGGGTGAACACTGAAGCTTTCTTT. Amino acid sequence: CASSLAWVPTGVNTEAFF.

The rearrangement links TRBV5-1 to TRBJ1-2; D unresolved. CDR3 length equals 16 residues. Germline loops: CDR1 SGHRS, CDR2 YFSETQ. Deletions cut 3 bases from V and 4 bases from J, with 19 bases between. Here the CDR3 reads CASSYDPDGRTYGYTF. The DNA for the CDR3 is TGCGCCAGCAGCTATGATCCCGACGGGAGAACCTATGGCTACACCTTC.

The chain carries TRBV19 and TRBJ2-2, with D unresolved. CDR3 size: 15 residues. Per the germline V gene, CDR1 is LNHDA and CDR2 is SQIVND (reference sequence). The V end was cut by 3 bases, the J end by 4 bases, with 12 bases between. CDR3 in DNA: TGTGCCAGTAGTATCCTAGTGGATGTCACCGGGGAGCTGTTTTTT. Amino acids: CASSILVDVTGELFF.

J is TRBJ2-5 and V is TRBV6-5; TRBD2 is a possible D gene (7 bases). Germline-derived CDR1 and CDR2 are MNHEY and SVGAGI. Trimming took 7 bases from V and 4 from J, leaving 16 bases between them. CDR3 length equals 14 residues. As DNA, the CDR3 is TGTGCCAGCACGGGGGGACAATTCTCAGAGACCCAGTACTTC. This encodes CASTGGQFSETQYF.

The rearrangement uses TRBV7-2 and TRBJ1-2; D ambiguous. Per the germline V gene, CDR1 is SGHTA and CDR2 is FQGNSA. Trimming shortened V by 2 bases and J by 3 bases, and 10 bases separated the two germline ends. This CDR3 is 14 amino acids long. For the CDR3, the DNA is TGTGCCAGCAGCTTACGACAAGCCGACTATGGCTACACCTTC. It yields the protein CASSLRQADYGYTF.

The chain joins TRBV13 to TRBJ1-1, with 9 bases that match TRBD1. Trimming took 0 bases from V and 1 from J; bases not matched to a gene: 15. This CDR3 has 20 residues. In germline, CDR1 is PRHDT, CDR2 FYEKMQ (reference sequence). DNA for the CDR3: TGTGCCAGCAGCTTAGGAGGGGGGACAGGGAGATTTCGCGGGAACACTGAAGCTTTCTTT. It is translated as CASSLGGGTGRFRGNTEAFF.

J is TRBJ1-5 and V is TRBV9, with 7 nucleotides matching TRBD1. Germline V gene lookup returns CDR1 SGDLS and CDR2 YYNGEE. The junction had 8 bases not matched to a gene; V was cut back by 2 bases and J by 6 bases. There are 15 residues in the CDR3. As DNA, the CDR3 is TGTGCCAGCAGCGTCGGAGAGGGGGCCCTTCAGCCCCAGCATTTT. It specifies CASSVGEGALQPQHF.

The chain couples TRBV2 to TRBJ1-4, with D hard to call. Germline V CDR1 and CDR2: SNHLY, FYNNEI. CDR3 length equals 14 residues. The V end was cut by 8 bases, the J end by 4 bases, with 14 bases between. The CDR3 DNA sequence: TGTGCCAGCGGCGCGGTACTGTTTAATGAAAAACTGTTTTTT. Its translation: CASGAVLFNEKLFF.

The genes are TRBV7-3 and TRBJ2-5, with 8 positions matching TRBD2. The CDR3 contains 15 residues. Unmatched junction bases numbered 6, after V lost 2 bases and J lost 4 bases. The germline V gene has CDR1 SGHTA and CDR2 FQGTGA. Here the CDR3 DNA reads TGTGCCAGCAGCTTATTTGGACTAGCATCAGAGACCCAGTACTTC. Translating gives CASSLFGLASETQYF.

The rearrangement joins TRBV9 to TRBJ2-3; no firm D call. There are 14 residues in the CDR3. Germline values: CDR1 SGDLS, CDR2 YYNGEE. Trimming stripped 3 bases from V and 2 bases from J, with 10 bases between. The CDR3 DNA sequence: TGTGCCAGCAGCGCCCTCCGGTACACAGATACGCAGTATTTT. It specifies CASSALRYTDTQYF. Supplemented by reference TRBV9 and TRBJ2-3, the full variable domain reads DSGVTQTPKHLITATGQRVTLRCSPRSGDLSVYWYQQSLDQGLQFLIQYYNGEERAKGNILERFSAQQFPDLHSELNLSSLELGDSALYFCASSALRYTDTQYFGPGTRLTVL.

The chain carries TRBV19 and TRBJ1-1; a possible D gene is TRBD1 (5 bases). V was cut by 6 bases and J by 5 bases, with 22 bases left in between. The CDR3 extends over 16 amino acids. Germline CDR1 LNHDA, CDR2 SQIVND (reference sequence). The CDR3, as DNA: TGTGCCAGTAGGAAAGCCGTCCCGGGACTTTTGACTGAAGCTTTCTTT. Protein sequence: CASRKAVPGLLTEAFF.